These 29 T cell receptor beta chains came from one sample sequenced in a study of cytomegalovirus exposure and HLA in healthy donors. 60 Vbeta and 13 Jbeta primers were used in PCR. The table came from immunoSEQ multiplex PCR; TCRdb's copy has only in-frame clones and leaves some out. Altogether 130,000 to 150,000 clones are present, more than 75% being singletons, with the ten largest covering around 3.6%. Sequenced material: PBMCs. These receptors were obtained from a man between 18 and 35 years old in good health and CMV-seronegative.

The chain couples TRBV27 to TRBJ2-1; D might be TRBD2 (5 bases). Deletions cut 7 bases from V and 2 bases from J, with 12 bases between. This CDR3 comprises 14 residues. Germline CDR1 and CDR2: MNHEY and SMNVEV (reference sequence). The CDR3 DNA sequence: TGTGCCAGCACCTTACTAGGACCCTACAATGAGCAGTTCTTC. This codes for CASTLLGPYNEQFF.

This sequence joins TRBV27 and TRBJ2-3; 8 bases map to TRBD2. CDR1 and CDR2 from the germline V gene are MNHEY and SMNVEV (reference sequence). V trimming: 4 bases; J trimming: 6 bases; junction bases outside the gene matches: 3. CDR3 length equals 13 residues. CDR3 sequence reads: CASSSREGDTQYF. In DNA form, the CDR3 reads TGTGCCAGCAGTTCCCGGGAGGGGGATACGCAGTATTTT.

The J gene is TRBJ1-1, the V gene TRBV30, with D possibly matching TRBD1 (5 bases). There are 13 residues in the CDR3. Per germline, CDR1 GTSNPN and CDR2 SVGIG (reference sequence). V was shortened by 1 base and J by 5 bases, with 11 bases between the two germline ends. The CDR3 spells CAWSAAQGTEAFF. The CDR3 DNA follows: TGTGCCTGGAGTGCCGCTCAGGGAACTGAAGCTTTCTTT.

This rearrangement joins TRBV10-1 to TRBJ2-1; D may be TRBD1 (6 bases). The germline gives CDR1 WNHNN, CDR2 SYGVQD (reference sequence). V lost 4 bases, J lost 6 bases, and 16 bases lay in between. This CDR3 comprises 15 residues. Here the CDR3 reads CASSGGGRTGNEQFF. In nucleotides, the CDR3 is TGCGCCAGCAGTGGAGGGGGTCGAACGGGCAATGAGCAGTTCTTC.

This clone was recorded a few times. The chain uses TRBV5-1 and TRBJ2-7; 7 bases are shared with TRBD1. The CDR3 has 15 residues. J gave up 6 bases and V 3 bases, and 12 bases lay outside the gene matches. The germline CDR1 and CDR2 sequences are SGHRS and YFSETQ. In DNA, the CDR3 is TGCGCCAGCAGCTCTTTTGGACAGGCCCTATTCGAGCAGTACTTC. Protein product: CASSSFGQALFEQYF.

The chain joins TRBV10-3 to TRBJ2-5, with TRBD1 matching over 7 bases. CDR3 size: 16 residues. Germline values: CDR1 ENHRY, CDR2 SYGVKD. After removal of 8 bases from V and 1 base from J, the junction contained 13 bases not matched to a gene. The CDR3 nucleotides are TGTGCCATCGGAAGGAGCCCACAGGGGTCCCAAGAGACCCAGTACTTC. Translation gives CAIGRSPQGSQETQYF.

The V gene is TRBV6-5, the J gene TRBJ1-6; D not resolved. From germline, CDR1 is MNHEY and CDR2 SVGAGI. The CDR3 is 13 amino acids. V was trimmed by 7 bases and J by 8 bases, leaving 12 bases between them. The CDR3 loop is CASKEQSYSPLHF. For the CDR3, the DNA is TGTGCCAGCAAGGAACAGTCGTATTCACCCCTCCACTTT.

A few counts support this clone. This rearrangement joins TRBV6-1 to TRBJ2-5, with 10 bases identical to TRBD2. The germline gives CDR1 MNHNS, CDR2 SASEGT. CDR3 size: 15 residues. V was clipped by 7 bases and J by 2 bases; unmatched bases: 7. The CDR3 reads CASKVAGGRQETQYF. CDR3 nucleotides: TGTGCCAGCAAAGTAGCGGGGGGTAGACAAGAGACCCAGTACTTC.

V usage is TRBV30 and J usage is TRBJ2-7; 8 nucleotides align to TRBD1. The CDR3 has 12 amino acids. Germline CDR1 GTSNPN, CDR2 SVGIG (reference sequence). Trimming at V came to 5 bases and at J to 3 bases, leaving 3 bases not matched to a gene. The CDR3 DNA follows: TGTGCCTGGGACAGGGGAAACTACGAGCAGTACTTC. Its protein is CAWDRGNYEQYF.

This clone was detected only a few times. The genes are TRBV6-1 and TRBJ1-4; no definite D call. The V gene lost 2 bases and the J gene lost 5 bases, with 9 bases spanning the gap. The CDR3 consists of 14 residues. Germline loops: CDR1 MNHNS, CDR2 SASEGT. The CDR3 region is CASSERGTNEKLFF. CDR3 DNA: TGTGCCAGCAGTGAACGGGGAACAAATGAAAAACTGTTTTTT.

This clone turned up a few times. The V and J genes are TRBV2 and TRBJ1-6; D is unresolved. This CDR3 has 13 amino acids. V gave up 4 bases and J gave up 8 bases, with 9 bases separating them. Germline CDR1 and CDR2: SNHLY and FYNNEI. CDR3 sequence (DNA): TGTGCCAGCAGTGTGGAGTACGATTCACCCCTCCACTTT. Its translation: CASSVEYDSPLHF.

The rearrangement links TRBV15 to TRBJ2-3, with 8 nucleotides matching TRBD1. The CDR3 has 17 amino acids. Germline CDR1 reads LNHNV; CDR2 reads YYDKDF (reference sequence). V gave up 1 base and J gave up 0 bases; unmatched junction bases: 6. The CDR3 DNA follows: TGTGCCACCAGCAGAGGAGGCAGGGGGCTGAGCACAGATACGCAGTATTTT. It codes for CATSRGGRGLSTDTQYF.

The genes are TRBV7-9 and TRBJ2-5; D uncertain. The germline V gene encodes CDR1 SEHNR and CDR2 FQNEAQ (reference sequence). The V end lost 5 bases, the J end lost 5 bases, and 12 bases lay between the germline ends. There are 13 residues in the CDR3. This CDR3 is CASSPDIPETQYF. Written as DNA, the CDR3 is TGTGCCAGCAGCCCAGACATCCCCGAGACCCAGTACTTC.

This clone was detected a few times. This chain connects TRBV6-5 to TRBJ2-7; 11 positions match TRBD1. V lost 2 bases, J lost 3 bases, and 0 bases stayed unmatched. Per germline, CDR1 MNHEY and CDR2 SVGAGI. The CDR3 has 14 amino acids. The CDR3 is CASSYGTGGYEQYF. The CDR3 nucleotides are TGTGCCAGCAGTTACGGGACAGGGGGCTACGAGCAGTACTTC.

This clone has a single count. The chain employs TRBV11-3 and TRBJ2-7; 7 bases fit TRBD1. The V gene's germline CDR1 is SGHNT and CDR2 YENEEA. The CDR3 sequence is 16 residues long. With 1 base clipped from V and 1 base from J, the junction kept 7 bases outside the gene matches. CDR3: CASSLGQGSQSYEQYF. CDR3 in DNA: TGTGCCAGCAGCTTAGGACAGGGCTCACAATCCTACGAGCAGTACTTC. The full variable domain, completed using reference TRBV11-3 and TRBJ2-7, is EAGVVQSPRYKIIEKKQPVAFWCNPISGHNTLYWYLQNLGQGPELLIRYENEEAVDDSQLPKDRFSAERLKGVDSTLKIQPAELGDSAVYLCASSLGQGSQSYEQYFGPGTRLTVT.

For the CDR3, the DNA is TGCAGCGTCCAAATCGACAGGGCTCCCAATTCACCCCTCCACTTT. It specifies CSVQIDRAPNSPLHF. The chain carries TRBV29-1 and TRBJ1-6, with TRBD1 matching over 7 bases. The V gene end was trimmed by 6 bases and the J gene end by 7 bases; junction bases not matched to a gene: 12. Germline V lookup: CDR1 SQVTM, CDR2 ANQGSEA. The CDR3 extends over 15 amino acids.

This clone was detected only once. Here the CDR3 DNA reads TGTGCCAGCAGCCGAGCAGGGGGCTCATATAATTCACCCCTCCACTTT. Translation: CASSRAGGSYNSPLHF. This sequence joins TRBV28 and TRBJ1-6; 8 bases align to TRBD1. V trimming: 6 bases; J trimming: 4 bases; junction bases outside the gene matches: 8. Germline loops: CDR1 MDHEN, CDR2 SYDVKM. The CDR3 contains 16 residues.

The V and J genes are TRBV5-4 and TRBJ2-7, with D perhaps TRBD2 (6 bases). Germline assignment: CDR1 SGHNT and CDR2 YYREEE (reference sequence). The CDR3 is made up of 13 amino acids. With 4 bases removed from V and 12 bases from J, the gap between germline ends came to 20 bases. Here the CDR3 reads CASSLGDGDGRYF. The DNA for the CDR3 is TGTGCCAGCAGCCTAGGGGACGGGGACGGGAGGTACTTC.

V is TRBV9 and J is TRBJ2-1, with D perhaps matching TRBD2 (5 bases). Germline assignment: CDR1 SGDLS and CDR2 YYNGEE. The V end was cut by 0 bases, the J end by 0 bases, with 10 bases between. CDR3 length: 16 residues. This CDR3 reads CASSVVLGSSYNEQFF. The CDR3 region has the DNA TGTGCCAGCAGCGTAGTCTTAGGGAGCTCCTACAATGAGCAGTTCTTC.

V and J are TRBV2 and TRBJ2-5, with 8 nucleotides matching TRBD1. J gave up 0 bases and V 9 bases, and 3 bases lay outside the gene matches. The CDR3 has 13 residues. Germline loops: CDR1 SNHLY, CDR2 FYNNEI. CDR3 region: CARQGDNQETQYF. The CDR3 region has the DNA TGTGCCAGACAGGGGGATAACCAAGAGACCCAGTACTTC.

The V gene is TRBV4-1, the J gene TRBJ2-7; a possible D gene is TRBD2 (6 bases). Per the germline V gene, CDR1 is MGHRA and CDR2 is YSYEKL. The CDR3 length is 16 residues. Between the trimmed V and J ends, which lost 4 bases and 1 base, there was a span of 17 bases. The CDR3 sequence: CASSREYPGLSYEQYF. The CDR3 DNA reads TGCGCCAGCAGCCGAGAATACCCGGGACTGTCCTACGAGCAGTACTTC.

V usage is TRBV30 and J usage is TRBJ2-5; TRBD2 agrees at 8 bases. The CDR3 spans 14 residues. Trimming cost V 2 bases and J 11 bases; bases outside gene matches: 13. Germline CDR1 is GTSNPN and CDR2 is SVGIG (reference sequence). The CDR3 spells CAWSIEREPREQYF. CDR3 in DNA: TGTGCCTGGAGTATCGAGCGGGAGCCCAGGGAGCAGTACTTC. The variable domain in full, completed from reference TRBV30 and TRBJ2-5, reads SQTIHQWPATLVQPVGSPLSLECTVEGTSNPNLYWYRQAAGRGLQLLFYSVGIGQISSEVPQNLSASRPQDRQFILSSKKLLLSDSGFYLCAWSIEREPREQYFGPGTRLLVL.

This clone was seen once. The chain links TRBV19 to TRBJ2-3, with 10 positions matching TRBD2. The CDR3 loop spans 14 amino acids. The ends lost 7 bases at V and 1 base at J; junction bases unmatched: 2. The V gene's germline CDR1 is LNHDA and CDR2 SQIVND (reference sequence). The DNA for the CDR3 is TGTGCCAGTAAGACTAGCGGGCGCACAGATACGCAGTATTTT. Translating gives CASKTSGRTDTQYF.

The chain carries TRBV27 and TRBJ2-3; 9 bases map to TRBD2. The CDR3 has 14 amino acids. From germline, CDR1 is MNHEY and CDR2 SMNVEV (reference sequence). Unmatched junction bases numbered 6, after V lost 8 bases and J lost 3 bases. CDR3 in DNA: TGTGCCAGCTTAATAGCGGGAGTAACAGATACGCAGTATTTT. Amino acids: CASLIAGVTDTQYF.

Regarding this clone: At one end, the junction sequence differs from germline, possibly due to a read error. V usage is TRBV28 and J usage is TRBJ1-5; 7 bases agree with TRBD1. CDR1 and CDR2 (germline): MDHEN, SYDVKM. The length of the CDR3 is 16 residues. DNA of the CDR3: TGTGCCGGCAGTTCCCCAGGGGGGCAGGGGTATCAGCCCCAGCATTTT. Translating gives CAGSSPGGQGYQPQHF.

This chain links TRBV5-8 with TRBJ1-1; possible D gene TRBD1, 5 bases. Per germline, CDR1 SGHTS and CDR2 YDEGEE. Trimming shortened V by 0 bases and J by 0 bases, and 6 bases separated the two germline ends. The CDR3 is made up of 14 amino acids. CDR3 nucleotides: TGTGCCAGCAGCTTGGTGACAGTGAACACTGAAGCTTTCTTT. This codes for CASSLVTVNTEAFF.

The rearrangement links TRBV9 to TRBJ2-1; TRBD1 is a possible D gene (6 bases). V lost 3 bases to trimming and J lost 4 bases, with 17 bases between them. The CDR3 is 16 residues long. Germline CDR1 SGDLS, CDR2 YYNGEE. The CDR3 spells CASSADTGSLYNEQFF. The CDR3 DNA is TGTGCCAGCAGCGCTGATACAGGGTCCCTGTACAATGAGCAGTTCTTC.

This chain links TRBV2 with TRBJ1-5, with D possibly matching TRBD1 (5 bases). The CDR3 runs 13 residues. V lost 6 bases and J lost 6, with 12 bases in between. Germline V gene data show CDR1 as SNHLY and CDR2 as FYNNEI. The chain's CDR3 is CASRNQGSQPQHF. CDR3 nucleotides: TGTGCCAGCAGAAACCAGGGTTCTCAGCCCCAGCATTTT.

The chain has TRBV28 and TRBJ2-7, with 7 bases lining up with TRBD1. The CDR3 has 14 amino acids. Germline V lookup: CDR1 MDHEN, CDR2 SYDVKM. After removal of 2 bases from V and 3 bases from J, the junction contained 4 bases not matched to a gene. The CDR3 DNA sequence: TGTGCCAGCAGTTTACGAGGGGGCAGCTACGAGCAGTACTTC. It yields the protein CASSLRGGSYEQYF.